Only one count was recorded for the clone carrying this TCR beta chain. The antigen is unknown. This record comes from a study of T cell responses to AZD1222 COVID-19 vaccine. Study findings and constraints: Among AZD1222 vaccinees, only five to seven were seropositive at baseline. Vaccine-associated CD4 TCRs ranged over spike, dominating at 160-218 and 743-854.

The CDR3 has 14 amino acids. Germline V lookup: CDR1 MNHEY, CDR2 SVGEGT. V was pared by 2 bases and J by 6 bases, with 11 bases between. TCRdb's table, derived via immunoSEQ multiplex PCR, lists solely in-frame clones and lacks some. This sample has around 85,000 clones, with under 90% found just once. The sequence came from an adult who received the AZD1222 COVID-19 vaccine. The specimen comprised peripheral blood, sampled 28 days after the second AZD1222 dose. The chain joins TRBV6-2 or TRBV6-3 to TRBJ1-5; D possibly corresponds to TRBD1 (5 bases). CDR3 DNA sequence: TGTGCCAGCAGTTACCGGGGACGTCCTCAGCCCCAGCATTTT. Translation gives CASSYRGRPQPQHF.